This record looks at one TCR beta chain sequence and its context. This clone was seen a handful of times. The target of this receptor is not known. No much larger clonotype is one base removed from it; base qualities were not supplied. The sample belongs to a study of cytomegalovirus exposure and HLA in healthy donors (TCRdb year 2017). Study-level background: In an earlier analysis of around 540 of the donors, 276 Gb of sequence data and 100 million or so unique TCR beta sequences from 180 million or so T cells were reported. In addition to the first cohort of 666 subjects, a separate validation cohort of around 110 different subjects was used. All discovery cohort repertoires had been generated on a single sequencing platform. A later genetic analysis took genome-wide SNP genotypes for about three fifths of the roughly 670 donors and used that subset as a discovery cohort. An early release covering 550 to 650 HLA-typed donors comprised roughly 300 gigabases of sequencing data and tens of millions of unique TCR sequences. Four to six DR-DQ haplotypes were handled as single units for association and clustering, since linkage in the cohort was strong. To predict cytomegalovirus infection status, the study combined high-throughput TCR immunosequencing, statistical association of individual TCRs with disease status, and machine learning. A later analysis re-examined previously published TCR beta repertoires from over 500 donors and added high-resolution HLA genotyping to investigate patterns of TCR occurrence. The study was designed to test whether signatures of past pathogen exposure could be identified by cataloging public T cell receptors. Rather than using new phenotypic data, the later analysis identified candidate immune exposures from TCR beta sequences and from how often those sequences occurred across donors. The study used immunosequencing to profile the T cell repertoires of about 670 subjects and linked those repertoires to cytomegalovirus serostatus. To decide whether each TCR beta V gene segment behaved as functional or pseudogenic, an earlier analysis of approximately 600 of the donors relied on high-throughput TCR beta sequencing. The genetic ancestry cluster associated with self-reported Caucasian donors included over 65% of the 350 to 500 genotyped donors. Across 300 to 500 genotyped donors of the cohort, an average of about 240,000 unique TCR beta nucleotide sequences per donor were sequenced, and approximately 17% of those sequences were non-productive. Donor age, sex, ethnicity and CMV serostatus were collected together with the repertoire data. Typing coverage varied by locus: roughly 620-640 donors for A, B, C, DRB1 and DQB1; more than 500 for DQA1; about 590 for DPA1; roughly 450 for DPB1. Both class I and class II loci were covered by HLA typing, at four-digit resolution.

To prepare the library, the immunoSEQ multiplex PCR assay was applied. A mixture of 60 forward primers for TCR Vbeta segments and 13 reverse primers for TCR Jbeta segments was used in the multiplex PCR. Amplification of the CDR3 region of rearranged TCR beta genes was performed with a multiplex PCR assay on genomic DNA. The Illumina HiSeq System was used to sequence the amplified TCR beta libraries as 87-base-pair reads. In the source study's methods: Across the roughly 700 repertoires, a later analysis counted around 80 million unique TCR beta chains, some 11 million of which were shared by at least two donors. Raw reads were error-corrected and collapsed into unique sequences by a nearest-neighbor algorithm in which closely related sequences were merged to remove PCR and sequencing errors. V, D and J gene segments were assigned by aligning CDR3 sequences to IMGT reference sequences. For a sequence to be retained, a match of at least six nucleotides to both a V gene segment and a J gene segment was required. Rearrangements were classified as productive when the CDR3 lacked stop codons and remained in frame with V and J, and all other rearrangements were classified as non-productive. CDR3 was defined according to IMGT convention as the region running from the second conserved V-encoded cysteine to the conserved J-encoded phenylalanine. In an earlier analysis of 500 to 650 of the donors, sequences lacking an unambiguous match to a single V gene segment were excluded. An earlier analysis of a few hundred of the donors called V segments functional above 56.7% productive rearrangements and segregating when the between-donor standard deviation exceeded 5%. To diagnose cytomegalovirus status from the catalog of TCR beta chain sequences, a statistical classification framework was built. In a later analysis, V and J genes were assigned by comparing TCR nucleotide sequences against IMGT/GENE-DB human TR gene sequences. Using the TCRdist pipeline, a later analysis assigned CDR3 sequences along with most-parsimonious VDJ recombination scenarios. In a later analysis, each TCR beta chain was defined by its CDR3 amino acid sequence together with its V-gene family, and reads without a unique V-gene family were excluded. A later analysis removed several hundred highly shared, low-generation-probability nucleotide sequences to deal with suspected cross-contamination and a sequencing artifact. In a later analysis, a clonal expansion index was calculated for each public chain from normalized within-repertoire ranks of inferred template counts. In a later analysis, generation probabilities were computed with a VDJ recombination model fitted to out-of-frame rearrangements, and the resulting probabilities were checked against IGoR. A later analysis scored TCR-TCR, TCR-HLA and TCR-CMV co-occurrence with hypergeometric tests, applying a repertoire-size bias correction to TCR pairs. To estimate false discovery rates, a later analysis permuted the HLA or CMV assignments 20 times. In a later analysis, co-occurring TCRs were grouped using DBSCAN, and TCRdist sequence similarity was added for clustering within HLA-allele-positive subsets. For co-occurrence clustering, repertoires with fewer than 30,000 or more than 120,000 public chains were excluded, along with roughly 5 repertoires with anomalous nucleotide sharing. The source is immuneACCESS, and TCRdb retained only in-frame sequences with V and J called. Part of the clones is not carried over; for the studies checked, unresolved V genes explain less than half of this, and the remainder is unexplained. V and J calls and clone size are copied from that table; D and trimming were computed from the DNA. The sample data list about 200,000 clones, and over 60% of these were observed just once. Roughly 0.99% of the sample is in the top ten clones.

The study at large found these results: Because counts were too low, seventeen rarely observed V segments, including chromosome 9 orphons, were excluded from the earlier analysis of under 650 of the donors. Most CMV-associated TCR beta chains appeared to be HLA-restricted in a later analysis, and the HLA associations seemed to be driven largely by CMV exposure. According to a later analysis, TCR association rates differed among HLA loci, with DRB1 alleles showing the most associated TCRs and HLA-C alleles showing the fewest. Because HLA typing was unavailable for some donors at each locus, only the typed subset was used in association tests. A later analysis found that HLA-associated TCR beta chains were more clonally expanded and had lower generation probabilities than equally common non-associated chains. Roughly uniform sequencing depth across donors was assumed in presence/absence analyses, although this assumption may not hold. Cytomegalovirus status was reported to be diagnosed by the classifier with high specificity and sensitivity in both the original and validation cohorts. Strong co-occurrence of HLA alleles, especially DR and DQ, made assigning TCR associations to individual alleles difficult. Correlated functional status among segregating V segments might reflect linkage disequilibrium, but an unknown experimental factor could not be ruled out. A cluster of highly shared sequence variants was judged likely to represent a technical artifact of the sequencing pipeline. Most TCR sequences were seen in very few donors, while some public TCRs were found in many individuals. Immune exposure information for the cohort was limited to CMV serostatus. In an earlier analysis of roughly 500 of the donors, most TCR beta V segments appeared in productive rearrangements about 87% or about 30% of the time, broadly matching IMGT annotations. Several of the top co-occurrence clusters appeared to be linked to parvovirus B19, influenza, CMV and Epstein-Barr virus, according to a later analysis. The authors suggested that the approach could potentially be generalized to other disease states and immunological phenotypes. According to a later genetic analysis, donors in an Asian-associated ancestry cluster had fewer N-insertions in productive TCRs than the approximately 650-donor mean. A total of 150 to 200 TCR beta chains were listed by the study as associated with cytomegalovirus. A later analysis associated 15,000 to 20,000 TCR beta sequences with specific HLA alleles at a false discovery rate of 0.05. Only TCR beta chains were sequenced in this cohort, and the absence of alpha or paired-chain data limited detectable features. An association between a missense DCLRE1C variant and V-gene and J-gene trimming of TCR beta chains was found in a later genetic analysis and replicated in an independent cohort. In vitro tests confirmed that a few of the cytomegalovirus-associated TCR beta chains recognize cytomegalovirus antigens. A further reported finding was that TCR beta sequences accurately predicted the HLA-A and HLA-B alleles for most subjects in the first cohort.

The cohort was made up of about 610 healthy bone marrow donors. Cohort members were all nominally healthy when sampled, although unrecorded immune exposures were likely present. The donor was CMV seronegative and belonged to the group of around 400 seronegative cohort members. Every donor gave a peripheral blood sample, and the peripheral blood mononuclear cells from that sample were used for TCR beta sequencing. Genomic DNA extraction from the blood cell samples was performed with the Qiagen DNeasy Blood Extraction Kit. This receptor was obtained from a woman between 40 and 50 years old in good health and CMV-seronegative. The sample comprised PBMCs.

The bases are TGTGCCTGGCGGGGGGCACTGGGCTACACCTTC. It codes for CAWRGALGYTF. The chain links TRBV30 with TRBJ1-2; perhaps TRBD1 is the D gene, with 6 bases matching. As encoded in the germline V gene (reference sequence), CDR1 is GTSNPN while CDR2 is SVGIG. The V end loses 5 bases and the J end loses 8 bases, and a stretch of 12 bases separates them. The CDR3 sequence holds 11 residues, the cysteine and phenylalanine included. Solely the CDR3 DNA is kept, with 33 bases framed from the first base.